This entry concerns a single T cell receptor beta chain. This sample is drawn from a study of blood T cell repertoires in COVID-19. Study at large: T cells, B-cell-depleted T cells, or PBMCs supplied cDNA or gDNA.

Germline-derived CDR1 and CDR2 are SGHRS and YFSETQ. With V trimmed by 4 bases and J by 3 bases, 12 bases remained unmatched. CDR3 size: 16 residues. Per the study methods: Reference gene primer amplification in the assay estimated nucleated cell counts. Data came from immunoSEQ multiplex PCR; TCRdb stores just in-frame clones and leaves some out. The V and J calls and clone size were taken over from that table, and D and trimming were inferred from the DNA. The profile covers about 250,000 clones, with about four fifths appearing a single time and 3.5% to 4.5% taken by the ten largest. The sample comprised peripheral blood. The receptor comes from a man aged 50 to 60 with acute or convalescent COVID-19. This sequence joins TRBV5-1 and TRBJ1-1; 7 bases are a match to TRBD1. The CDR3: CASSQGQPVIYTEAFF. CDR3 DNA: TGCGCCAGCAGCCAGGGACAGCCAGTCATATACACTGAAGCTTTCTTT.